This T cell receptor beta chain was identified during a study of blood T cell repertoires in COVID-19. The V gene lost 3 bases and the J gene lost 5 bases, with 7 bases spanning the gap. The CDR3 is 11 amino acids. Germline V lookup: CDR1 DFQATT, CDR2 SNEGSKA (reference sequence). Data came from immunoSEQ multiplex PCR; TCRdb stores just in-frame clones and leaves some out. In the table there are about 210,000 clones, about 91% of which are singletons. The chain employs TRBV20-1 and TRBJ1-2, with a possible D match to TRBD1 (5 bases). The sequence was collected from a man younger than 40 with acute or convalescent COVID-19. Material for sequencing was peripheral blood. The CDR3 sequence: CSASKGYGYTF. Here the CDR3 DNA reads TGCAGTGCTAGTAAGGGGTATGGCTACACCTTC.